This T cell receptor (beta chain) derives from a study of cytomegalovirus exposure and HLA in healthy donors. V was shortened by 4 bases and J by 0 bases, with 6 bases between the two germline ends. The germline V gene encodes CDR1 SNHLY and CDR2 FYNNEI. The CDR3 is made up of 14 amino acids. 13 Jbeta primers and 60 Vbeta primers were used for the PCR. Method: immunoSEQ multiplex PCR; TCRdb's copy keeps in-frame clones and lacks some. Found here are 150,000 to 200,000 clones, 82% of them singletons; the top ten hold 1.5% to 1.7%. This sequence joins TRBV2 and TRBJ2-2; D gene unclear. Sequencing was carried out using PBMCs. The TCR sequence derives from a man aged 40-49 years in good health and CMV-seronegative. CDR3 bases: TGTGCCAGCAGTGTAGCCACGAACACCGGGGAGCTGTTTTTT. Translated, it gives CASSVATNTGELFF.